This is a list of T cell receptor beta chains from one sample in a study of blood T cell repertoires in COVID-19. Generated by immunoSEQ multiplex PCR, the TCRdb table keeps only in-frame clones and is missing some. The sample shows about 210,000 clones, roughly four fifths of them seen only once. The sequenced sample was peripheral blood. The receptor set was obtained from a woman aged 40 to 50 with acute or convalescent COVID-19. CDR3s leave out the opening cysteine and the closing phenylalanine or tryptophan. A D gene is named only where the DNA matches it firmly.

cdr3_aa,v_call,d_call,j_call
ASSLGMGEGNIQY,TRBV5-1,TRBD2,TRBJ2-4
ASRQSLNTEAF,TRBV19,NA,TRBJ1-1
ASKVSGQGLSYEQY,TRBV19,TRBD1,TRBJ2-7
ASSLGETTDTQY,TRBV7-3,NA,TRBJ2-3
ASRRQGNEKLF,TRBV5-1,NA,TRBJ1-4
ASMRNTGELF,TRBV2,NA,TRBJ2-2
ASSHNGDGELF,TRBV23-1,NA,TRBJ2-2
ATSDARVSYNEQF,TRBV24-1,NA,TRBJ2-1
ASSTGGSSTDTQY,TRBV2,TRBD1,TRBJ2-3
ASSHPTTKAF,TRBV14,NA,TRBJ1-1
ASKRSSDSETQY,TRBV9,NA,TRBJ2-5
AWRPQAYSNQPQH,TRBV30,NA,TRBJ1-5
ASSPDGGIISGNTIY,TRBV18,NA,TRBJ1-3
ASMRQGATEGYT,TRBV19,TRBD1,TRBJ1-2
ASSIQGSTEAF,TRBV18,NA,TRBJ1-1
ASSQSRTLNTGELF,TRBV3-1/TRBV3-2,NA,TRBJ2-2
SVEVAGAGNEQF,TRBV29-1,TRBD2,TRBJ2-1
ASSRSAGVNQETQY,TRBV5-1,TRBD2,TRBJ2-5
ASSSNRGPGNTIY,TRBV3-1/TRBV3-2,TRBD1,TRBJ1-3
ASRGPNGYT,TRBV27,NA,TRBJ1-2
ASSRGQRMNTEAF,TRBV5-6,TRBD1,TRBJ1-1
ASSQGWQNTGELF,TRBV14,NA,TRBJ2-2
ASSLLAGAGWGQF,TRBV2,TRBD2,TRBJ2-1
ASSLEVGADEQY,TRBV7-7,NA,TRBJ2-7
ASSQVSGEGEPLH,TRBV4-3,NA,TRBJ1-6
ASSQAAGGTSTDTQY,TRBV3-1/TRBV3-2,TRBD2,TRBJ2-3
ASSPLSEYGYT,TRBV27,NA,TRBJ1-2